Listed below are T cell receptor beta chains from one sample, sequenced in a study of early T cells in non-severe SARS-CoV-2 infection. TCRdb re-derived calls from the 5' RACE reads in MiXCR, one entry per CDR3 protein. This sample has around 99,000 distinct CDR3 sequences, with roughly 17% found just once. Sequenced here: whole blood, sampled at baseline. These receptors were collected from an adult who was a healthcare worker with PCR-confirmed SARS-CoV-2 infection or an uninfected control (not recorded which). Both conserved end residues are part of each CDR3. The D gene is left open where the match is weak. Not all rows give a size; the values are once, few, many and, for expanded clones, a class.

TRBJ1-5,TRBV3-1,few,-,CASSQDRGNQPQHF,TGTGCCAGCAGCCAAGATCGGGGGAATCAGCCCCAGCATTTT
TRBJ2-6,TRBV7-9,few,-,CASSLRAARFTLSGANVLTF,TGTGCCAGCAGCTTAAGGGCAGCGCGTTTCACTCTCTCTGGGGCCAACGTCCTGACTTTC
TRBJ2-2,TRBV7-2,few,-,CASSRRRLGHTGELFF,TGTGCCAGCAGCAGACGGCGACTAGGGCACACCGGGGAGCTGTTTTTT
TRBJ2-5,TRBV12-3/TRBV12-4,many,-,CASSPGAGKTQYF,TGTGCCAGCAGTCCAGGGGCAGGAAAGACCCAGTACTTC
TRBJ1-5,TRBV4-3,once,-,CASSQETHQPQHF,TGCGCCAGCAGCCAAGAAACCCATCAGCCCCAGCATTTT
TRBJ2-2,TRBV29-1,many,-,CSVASGLGTGELFF,TGCAGCGTAGCCTCGGGACTGGGGACCGGGGAGCTGTTTTTT
TRBJ2-6,TRBV12-3/TRBV12-4,few,TRBD1,CASRRGTGQSGANVLTF,TGTGCCAGCAGGAGAGGGACAGGGCAGTCAGGGGCCAACGTCCTGACTTTC
TRBJ2-1,TRBV29-1,many,-,CSVVETVGNEQFF,TGCAGCGTTGTCGAGACGGTCGGGAATGAGCAGTTCTTC
TRBJ2-4,TRBV28,few,-,CASSRRILAKNIQYF,TGTGCCAGCAGCCGACGGATCTTAGCCAAAAACATTCAGTACTTC
TRBJ2-7,TRBV20-1,many,-,CSATPTTNPSEQYF,TGCAGTGCCACCCCCACTACCAATCCCAGTGAGCAGTACTTC
TRBJ2-1,TRBV18,-,-,CASPLGMNEQFF,TGTGCCAGCCCTCTCGGGATGAATGAGCAGTTCTTC
TRBJ2-7,TRBV20-1,-,TRBD1,CSTGQGSYEQYF,TGCAGTACGGGACAGGGATCCTACGAGCAGTACTTC
TRBJ2-2,TRBV7-6,few,-,CASRRSNTGELFF,TGTGCCAGCAGAAGGTCGAACACCGGGGAGCTGTTTTTT
TRBJ2-1,TRBV19,-,-,CASKDLRGEQFF,TGTGCCAGTAAGGACCTTCGGGGTGAGCAGTTCTTC
TRBJ2-1,TRBV7-9,-,-,CASSLGRRLLAYNEQFF,TGTGCCAGCAGTTTGGGCCGCAGGCTACTTGCCTACAATGAGCAGTTCTTC
TRBJ2-7,TRBV9,-,TRBD2,CASSVLGGRFDEQYF,TGTGCCAGCAGCGTACTAGGCGGGAGATTCGACGAGCAGTACTTC
TRBJ2-3,TRBV12-2,-,-,CASRFFRTSRDTQYF,TGTGCAAGTCGCTTTTTTCGAACTAGTCGAGATACGCAGTATTTT
TRBJ2-7,TRBV13,once,TRBD2,CTSSFVGTSGAEQYF,TGTACCAGCAGCTTCGTGGGGACTAGCGGAGCAGAGCAGTACTTC
TRBJ2-5,TRBV29-1,few,-,CSVGGTYETQYF,TGCAGCGTTGGGGGGACTTATGAGACCCAGTACTTC
TRBJ2-6,TRBV20-1,-,-,CSARDVGAGANVLTF,TGCAGTGCTAGAGATGTAGGGGCTGGGGCCAACGTCCTGACTTTC
TRBJ2-3,TRBV7-9,-,TRBD2,CASSFGLAGDLSTDTQYF,TGTGCCAGCAGTTTCGGACTAGCGGGAGACCTCAGCACAGATACGCAGTATTTT
TRBJ1-2,TRBV9,many,-,CASSGSRLGYTF,TGTGCCAGCAGCGGGAGCCGGCTTGGCTACACCTTC
TRBJ2-1,TRBV7-2,many,-,CASSLLSNEQFF,TGTGCCAGCAGCTTACTTTCCAATGAGCAGTTCTTC
TRBJ1-2,TRBV7-9,few,-,CASSLRGPYGYTF,TGTGCCAGCAGCTTACGGGGCCCCTATGGCTACACCTTC
TRBJ2-7,TRBV2,few,-,CALSRGGEQYF,TGTGCCCTAAGCCGAGGAGGCGAGCAGTACTTC
TRBJ2-1,TRBV7-3,-,-,CASSSVASYNEQFF,TGTGCCAGCAGCTCGGTAGCTAGCTACAATGAGCAGTTCTTC
TRBJ2-7,TRBV28,-,-,CASSLRQVEQYF,TGTGCCAGCAGTTTACGACAGGTCGAGCAGTACTTC
TRBJ2-7,TRBV20-1,-,TRBD2,CSARTSGTGEQYF,TGCAGTGCTAGGACTAGCGGGACAGGCGAGCAGTACTTC
TRBJ2-3,TRBV7-9,-,TRBD1,CASSSTGGITDTQYF,TGTGCCAGCAGCTCCACAGGGGGCATCACAGATACGCAGTATTTT
TRBJ2-5,TRBV5-1,-,TRBD1,CASSFPGQRNF,TGCGCCAGCAGCTTTCCGGGACAGCGTAACTTC
TRBJ1-1,TRBV30,few,-,CAWTGHMNTEAFF,TGTGCCTGGACAGGACACATGAACACTGAAGCTTTCTTT
TRBJ1-6,TRBV2,-,-,CASSDVGPPLHF,TGTGCCAGCAGTGATGTAGGTCCACCCCTCCACTTT
TRBJ2-1,TRBV12-3/TRBV12-4,-,-,CASSDRQKQFF,TGTGCCAGCAGTGATCGACAGAAGCAGTTCTTC
TRBJ2-7,TRBV11-2,few,-,CASSLVSPGQWEQYF,TGTGCCAGCAGCTTAGTGTCGCCAGGGCAATGGGAGCAGTACTTC
TRBJ2-3,TRBV13,-,-,CASSPGTYTDTQYF,TGTGCCAGCAGCCCCGGGACCTACACAGATACGCAGTATTTT
TRBJ1-2,TRBV6-5,few,-,CASSYSRGSPYGYTF,TGTGCCAGCAGTTACTCTAGGGGGAGTCCCTATGGCTACACCTTC
TRBJ1-1,TRBV29-1,-,-,CSVGGVTEAFF,TGCAGCGTTGGGGGTGTCACTGAAGCTTTCTTT
TRBJ2-4,TRBV7-2,many,-,CASSLEVSRRINWDIQYF,TGTGCCAGCAGCTTAGAGGTGTCTCGAAGAATCAATTGGGACATTCAGTACTTC
TRBJ1-2,TRBV4-3,many,-,CASSPKGGYYGYTF,TGCGCCAGCAGCCCAAAGGGGGGGTACTATGGCTACACCTTC
TRBJ1-1,TRBV20-1,-,-,CSVEDLTANTEAFF,TGCAGTGTTGAGGACTTGACGGCGAACACTGAAGCTTTCTTT
TRBJ2-7,TRBV14,few,TRBD1,CASSQLIGQGAKYEQYF,TGTGCCAGCAGCCAACTTATAGGACAGGGGGCGAAGTACGAGCAGTACTTC
TRBJ2-1,TRBV11-2,-,TRBD2,CASSLEAGLVHEQFF,TGTGCCAGCAGCTTAGAAGCGGGACTAGTTCATGAGCAGTTCTTC
TRBJ2-3,TRBV3-2,few,-,CASSQPGPITDTQYF,TGTGCCAGCAGCCAACCGGGACCCATCACAGATACGCAGTATTTT